This T cell receptor beta chain came from a study of T-cell memory formation after mild COVID-19. The CDR3 length is 11 residues. One entry per CDR3 protein, called by TCRdb with MiXCR from the 5' RACE reads. The sample has more than 75,000 distinct CDR3 sequences; approximately 13% are singletons. Sequenced material: PBMCs or a T cell subset sorted from them (not recorded which). This TCR was sampled from an adult woman who had mild COVID-19 (a few samples of this study predate the infection). Cell type and time point are not known. V gene TRBV1 combines with J gene TRBJ2-5. TRBV1 is assigned pseudogene status. CDR3 region: CTSSHLFTQYF. Here the CDR3 DNA reads TGCACCAGCAGCCATCTCTTCACCCAGTACTTC.